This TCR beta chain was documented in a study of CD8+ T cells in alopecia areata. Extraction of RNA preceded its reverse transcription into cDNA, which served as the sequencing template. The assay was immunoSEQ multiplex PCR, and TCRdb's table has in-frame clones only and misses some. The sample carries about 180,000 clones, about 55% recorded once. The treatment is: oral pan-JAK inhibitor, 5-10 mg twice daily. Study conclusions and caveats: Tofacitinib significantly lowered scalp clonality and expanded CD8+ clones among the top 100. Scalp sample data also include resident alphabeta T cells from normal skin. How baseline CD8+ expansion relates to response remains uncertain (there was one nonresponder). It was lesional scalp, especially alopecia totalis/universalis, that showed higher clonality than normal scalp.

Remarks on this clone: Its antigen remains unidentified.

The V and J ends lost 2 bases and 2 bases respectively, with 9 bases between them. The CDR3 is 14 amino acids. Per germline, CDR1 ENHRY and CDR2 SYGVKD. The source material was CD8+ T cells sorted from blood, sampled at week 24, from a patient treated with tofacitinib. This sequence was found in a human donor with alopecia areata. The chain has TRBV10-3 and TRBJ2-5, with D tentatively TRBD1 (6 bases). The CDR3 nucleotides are TGTGCCATCAGTGAGACAGGGCGACAAGAGACCCAGTACTTC. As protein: CAISETGRQETQYF.